This T cell receptor beta chain is drawn from a study of blood T cell repertoires in COVID-19. Background on the study: There were acute and convalescent COVID-19 samples, and they came from the United States, Italy and Spain. Sources were T cells, B-cell-depleted T cells, or PBMCs; the material itself was cDNA or gDNA.

This clone was counted between two and nine times. Methods used by the authors: Counts of nucleated cells, estimated from reference gene primer amplification, were obtained. Sequenced by immunoSEQ multiplex PCR; TCRdb stores in-frame clones only, minus some. That table supplies the V and J calls and clone size; D and trimming were determined from the DNA. The sample has roughly 280,000 clones, around 88% seen once. Looked up from germline, CDR1 is MGHRA and CDR2 is YSYEKL. The V and J ends lost 3 bases and 9 bases respectively, with 12 bases between them. This CDR3 is built from 13 residues. V gene TRBV4-1 combines with J gene TRBJ2-1; maybe TRBD2 (5 bases). This clonotype was obtained from a man aged 25 to 40 with active or convalescent COVID-19. Sequencing used peripheral blood. The CDR3: CASSQLDFVEQFF. The CDR3 bases are TGCGCCAGCAGCCAGTTGGACTTCGTTGAGCAGTTCTTC.